These 16 T cell receptor beta chains share one sample of origin, sequenced in a study of long-term antiretroviral therapy in people with HIV. Assay version v3.0 of immunoSEQ was used, and it was run at survey level. Here immunoSEQ multiplex PCR was the method, and the copy in TCRdb shows in-frame clones only, minus some. The sample lists 20,000 to 25,000 clones, 80% to 90% occurring once. Here the sequenced sample was unsorted PBMCs, taken 0.2 years before starting antiretroviral therapy. Receptors originate from a young man with HIV.

The genes are TRBV7-8 and TRBJ2-7; D assignment may be TRBD1 or TRBD2 (6 bases each). The CDR3 covers 15 residues. The germline V gene encodes CDR1 SGHVS and CDR2 FQNEAQ. V lost 5 bases, J lost 0 bases, and 14 bases lay in between. The CDR3 here is CASSLKEGHSYEQYF. CDR3 nucleotide sequence: TGTGCCAGCAGCCTCAAGGAGGGACACTCCTACGAGCAGTACTTC. Based on the CDR3 plus reference TRBV7-8 and TRBJ2-7, the full variable domain is GAGVSQSPRYKVAKRGQDVALRCDPISGHVSLFWYQQALGQGPEFLTYFQNEAQLDKSGLPSDRFFAERPEGSVSTLKIQRTQQEDSAVYLCASSLKEGHSYEQYFGPGTRLTVT.

This chain uses TRBV25-1 with TRBJ1-1; D is undetermined. With 6 bases removed from V and 2 bases from J, the gap between germline ends came to 19 bases. Germline CDR1 reads MGHDK; CDR2 reads SYGVNS. CDR3 length equals 16 residues. The CDR3 bases are TGTGCCAGCAGACAAGCCTGGACTGGGCTTAACACTGAAGCTTTCTTT. It specifies CASRQAWTGLNTEAFF.

The V call is TRBV7-9, the J call TRBJ2-7; 14 bases agree with TRBD2. V was clipped by 5 bases and J by 4 bases; unmatched bases: 10. The CDR3 has 17 amino acids. CDR1 is SEHNR and CDR2 is FQNEAQ in the germline V gene (reference sequence). DNA of the CDR3: TGTGCCAGCAGCCCCGGGACTAGCGGGGGCCTGGGGTACGAGCAGTACTTC. It specifies CASSPGTSGGLGYEQYF.

The chain joins TRBV4-3 to TRBJ2-1; no clear D gene. The CDR3 spans 14 residues. Germline loops: CDR1 LGHNA, CDR2 YSLEER. V was pared by 0 bases and J by 4 bases, with 7 bases between. The CDR3 spells CASSQEGPYNEQFF. CDR3 sequence (DNA): TGCGCCAGCAGCCAAGAAGGCCCATACAATGAGCAGTTCTTC.

CDR3 DNA: TGTGCCAGCAGCTCGACTAGATACGGGACAGGGGACACCGGGGAGCTGTTTTTT. Translating it yields CASSSTRYGTGDTGELFF. The chain combines TRBV7-8 with TRBJ2-2, with 10 bases that match TRBD1. V shed 4 bases, J shed 3 bases, and the junction held 11 bases outside the gene matches. The CDR3 extends over 18 amino acids. Germline V gives CDR1 SGHVS, CDR2 FQNEAQ.

The chain carries TRBV6-5 and TRBJ2-1; 7 positions agree with TRBD1. The CDR3 loop spans 15 amino acids. Germline V gene sequence: CDR1 MNHEY, CDR2 SVGAGI. The junction had 10 bases not matched to a gene; V was cut back by 2 bases and J by 9 bases. CDR3 nucleotides: TGTGCCAGCAGTTACAGCGGAGAGGGGGCGCGTGAGCAGTTCTTC. Its protein is CASSYSGEGAREQFF.

The chain combines TRBV7-2 with TRBJ2-3, with D uncertain. Germline V gives CDR1 SGHTA, CDR2 FQGNSA. The CDR3 is 13 amino acids. V lost 5 bases and J 5 bases, leaving 11 bases between the germline ends. The CDR3 sequence: CASSPARRDTQYF. In DNA form, the CDR3 reads TGTGCCAGCAGCCCGGCTAGACGAGATACGCAGTATTTT.

The chain employs TRBV4-1 and TRBJ2-5, with D possibly being TRBD1 (5 bases). Germline V gene data show CDR1 as MGHRA and CDR2 as YSYEKL. The V end was cut by 3 bases, the J end by 0 bases, with 8 bases between. The CDR3 extends over 14 amino acids. CDR3 coding DNA: TGCGCCAGCAGCCAGTCAGGGTACCAAGAGACCCAGTACTTC. This gives the protein CASSQSGYQETQYF.

The genes are TRBV19 and TRBJ2-1; 13 bases align to TRBD2. V dropped 5 bases and J dropped 7; count of bases not matched to a gene: 2. Germline CDR1 reads LNHDA; CDR2 reads SQIVND (reference sequence). The CDR3 is 14 amino acids. CDR3 coding DNA: TGTGCCAGTAGTGCACTAGCGGGAGGGAATGAGCAGTTCTTC. This translates into CASSALAGGNEQFF.

As for this clone: Other DNA sequences of this sample code for an identical CDR3. The gene calls are TRBV10-3 and TRBJ1-2; no clear D. This CDR3 is 15 amino acids long. V was trimmed by 0 bases and J by 4 bases, leaving 12 bases between them. Germline CDR1 is ENHRY and CDR2 is SYGVKD. The CDR3: CAISESIEPFYGYTF. CDR3 bases: TGTGCCATCAGTGAGTCTATAGAACCGTTCTATGGCTACACCTTC.

The chain joins TRBV6-1 to TRBJ1-1; D not certain. Per the germline V gene, CDR1 is MNHNS and CDR2 is SASEGT. CDR3 length: 15 residues. V lost 1 base and J 1 base, leaving 10 bases between the germline ends. This CDR3 is CASSEGLARNTEAFF. The CDR3 DNA reads TGTGCCAGCAGTGAAGGATTGGCGCGGAACACTGAAGCTTTCTTT.

The V call is TRBV30, the J call TRBJ1-1; D is uncertain. The ends were cut back, 2 bases at V and 2 bases at J, with 15 bases in the middle. Germline lookup yields CDR1 GTSNPN and CDR2 SVGIG (reference sequence). This CDR3 region has 15 residues. This chain's CDR3 is CAWSPDPAGNTEAFF. The CDR3 coding sequence is TGTGCCTGGAGTCCAGACCCTGCAGGAAACACTGAAGCTTTCTTT.

The chain couples TRBV20-1 to TRBJ2-5; D gene unclear. Trimming cost V 1 base and J 4 bases, with 4 bases left between them. The CDR3 is 11 amino acids. Per the germline V gene, CDR1 is DFQATT and CDR2 is SNEGSKA (reference sequence). The chain's CDR3 is CSARAGETQYF. CDR3 bases: TGCAGTGCTAGAGCTGGAGAGACCCAGTACTTC.

The gene calls are TRBV7-3 and TRBJ2-2, with 8 bases lining up with TRBD2. The CDR3 contains 15 residues. Unmatched junction bases numbered 1, after V lost 2 bases and J lost 2 bases. Germline CDR1 and CDR2: SGHTA and FQGTGA. The CDR3 sequence is CASSLAGGNTGELFF. In DNA form, the CDR3 reads TGTGCCAGCAGCTTAGCGGGAGGAAACACCGGGGAGCTGTTTTTT. The full variable domain, its missing parts supplied by reference TRBV7-3 and TRBJ2-2, is GAGVSQTPSNKVTEKGKYVELRCDPISGHTALYWYRQSLGQGPEFLIYFQGTGAADDSGLPNDRFFAVRPEGSVSTLKIQRTERGDSAVYLCASSLAGGNTGELFFGEGSRLTVL.

The rearrangement joins TRBV19 to TRBJ2-1; D may be TRBD1 (5 bases). This CDR3 contains 15 residues. Germline V gene sequence: CDR1 LNHDA, CDR2 SQIVND (reference sequence). V lost 0 bases, J lost 4 bases, and 10 bases lay in between. CDR3 in amino acids: CASSIEWGVYNEQFF. Written as DNA, the CDR3 is TGTGCCAGTAGTATAGAATGGGGCGTTTACAATGAGCAGTTCTTC.

The sample holds one count of this clone. The chain combines TRBV6-5 with TRBJ2-1; 9 nucleotides match TRBD2. CDR3 length: 15 residues. The germline gives CDR1 MNHEY, CDR2 SVGAGI. The junction had 7 bases not matched to a gene; V was cut back by 4 bases and J by 6 bases. The CDR3: CASSSGLAVINEQFF. Here the CDR3 DNA reads TGTGCCAGCAGTTCGGGACTAGCCGTAATCAATGAGCAGTTCTTC.